This TCR beta chain was sequenced in a study of CD8 T cells in ankylosing spondylitis. Ten or more counts support this clonotype. The antigen is undetermined. Study-level points and caveats: Several highly homologous variants formed a TCR beta motif that appeared characteristic of ankylosing spondylitis blood.

V was pared by 3 bases and J by 6 bases, with 4 bases of the junction left unmatched. Per the germline V gene, CDR1 is MNHEY and CDR2 is SVGAGI. The CDR3 is 14 residues long. In TCRdb, the 5' RACE reads were re-called with MiXCR into one record per CDR3 protein. The table includes 800,000 to 900,000 distinct CDR3 sequences, approximately 10% detected once. The source of this sequence is a male donor with ankylosing spondylitis. The rearrangement joins TRBV6-5 to TRBJ1-2; 10 bases are shared with TRBD1. The sequencing sample was made of blood, either unsorted or a sorted T cell fraction (not recorded which). CDR3 region: CASSYRQGAHGYTF. The CDR3 region has the DNA TGTGCCAGCAGTTATAGACAGGGGGCTCATGGCTACACCTTC.